The 2 T cell receptor beta chains in this list originate from one sample, sequenced in a study of technical replicates of blood from a handful of donors. Produced via immunoSEQ multiplex PCR; TCRdb's table is partial and in-frame only. The sample gives just over 70,000 clones, 85% to 95% of which show up once; over 0.35% is in the top ten. Sequenced: T cells isolated from PBMCs. The receptors were sampled from a human donor in good health.

This clone was detected only once. The chain has TRBV5-1 and TRBJ2-1; 12 nucleotides match TRBD2. The germline gives CDR1 SGHRS, CDR2 YFSETQ. The CDR3 has 16 residues. The junction had 6 bases not matched to a gene; V was cut back by 0 bases and J by 8 bases. CDR3 sequence: CASSLATSGRSDEQFF. The DNA for the CDR3 is TGCGCCAGCAGCTTGGCCACTAGCGGGAGGTCCGATGAGCAGTTCTTC.

This sequence joins TRBV9 and TRBJ2-1; 8 positions agree with TRBD2. V shed 4 bases and J 3 bases; nucleotides not matched to a gene: 9. This CDR3 has 16 amino acids. Germline V gene data show CDR1 as SGDLS and CDR2 as YYNGEE. Here the CDR3 reads CASSPGVGGDYNEQFF. CDR3 nucleotides: TGTGCCAGCAGCCCTGGAGTCGGGGGGGACTACAATGAGCAGTTCTTC.